This TCR beta chain was recovered during a study of blood T cell repertoires in COVID-19. Overall study: The United States, Italy and Spain supplied acute and convalescent COVID-19 samples.

The V gene lost 5 bases and the J gene lost 5 bases, with 15 bases spanning the gap. This CDR3 spans 14 amino acids. CDR1 and CDR2 (germline): SGHVS, FQNEAQ. Using immunoSEQ multiplex PCR, the repertoire was profiled, and TCRdb retains in-frame clones only, with some absent. This table has about 200,000 clones, under 80% appearing once. The source of this sequence is a woman aged 50 to 60 with acute COVID-19. The chain is built from TRBV7-8 and TRBJ1-1; possible D gene TRBD1, 5 bases. Sequencing was performed on PBMCs or T cells enriched from blood (not recorded which). The CDR3 reads CASSTQGSKTEAFF. Here the CDR3 DNA reads TGTGCCAGCAGCACCCAGGGTAGTAAGACTGAAGCTTTCTTT.